These 2 T cell receptor beta chains were sequenced from one sample in a study of response to subunit inactivated influenza vaccine. TCRdb recomputed calls from the RT-PCR reads with MiXCR, one row per CDR3 protein. The table includes a few hundred thousand distinct CDR3 sequences, just over 20% detected once. Source: PBMCs from blood, taken around 22 months after vaccination. The receptors originated from a man between 45 and 75 years old who received an inactivated influenza vaccine.

This clonotype was counted a few times. J is TRBJ1-2 and V is TRBV20-1; unclear D gene. The CDR3 consists of 12 residues. V dropped 3 bases and J dropped 5 bases, with 10 bases sitting between them. Germline CDR1 and CDR2: DFQATT and SNEGSKA (reference sequence). The CDR3 sequence: CSAREQSYGYTF. The CDR3, as DNA: TGCAGTGCTAGGGAGCAGAGTTATGGCTACACCTTC.

The genes are TRBV20-1 and TRBJ1-4, with D uncertain. Per germline, CDR1 DFQATT and CDR2 SNEGSKA (reference sequence). The V end was cut by 2 bases, the J end by 5 bases, with 9 bases between. CDR3 size: 13 residues. CDR3 nucleotides: TGCAGTGCTAGAAGTAGTGCCAATGAAAAACTGTTTTTT. It is translated as CSARSSANEKLFF.